The next 23 T cell receptor beta chains were all read from a single sample in a study of blood T cell repertoires in COVID-19. Sequencing was performed with immunoSEQ multiplex PCR; in TCRdb, only in-frame clones are kept and a portion is missing. The table has 80,000 to 100,000 clones, 86% seen once. The sample was peripheral blood. All receptors derive from a woman of 80 years or more in a cohort sampled during active or convalescent COVID-19.

The rearrangement joins TRBV28 to TRBJ1-4; possible D gene TRBD1, 6 bases. The CDR3 has 14 amino acids. Germline-derived CDR1 and CDR2 are MDHEN and SYDVKM. V was clipped by 4 bases and J by 8 bases, with 14 bases between them. CDR3 in DNA: TGTGCCAGCAGTTCACAGGGATTAGGAGAAAAACTGTTTTTT. Protein product: CASSSQGLGEKLFF.

J is TRBJ1-2 and V is TRBV18; D is uncertain. V lost 1 base, J lost 0 bases, and 6 bases lay in between. The CDR3 consists of 14 residues. Germline CDR1 is KGHSH and CDR2 is LQKENI. CDR3 amino acids: CASSPLDSNYGYTF. The CDR3 bases are TGTGCCAGCTCACCACTGGACTCTAACTATGGCTACACCTTC.

V usage is TRBV12-5 and J usage is TRBJ2-6, with 9 positions matching TRBD1. Germline CDR1 reads LGHNT; CDR2 reads FRNRAP. The V and J ends lost 0 bases and 4 bases, in that order; junction bases with no gene match: 22. CDR3 length equals 23 residues. The CDR3 nucleotides are TGTGCTAGTGGTTTGGTACCGTATCCCACAAGGGACAGGGTAGATGGGGGGGCCAACGTCCTGACTTTC. Protein: CASGLVPYPTRDRVDGGANVLTF.

This clone is a singleton in its sample. The V call is TRBV5-1, the J call TRBJ2-3, with a possible D match to TRBD2 (5 bases). The CDR3 contains 14 residues. The V end was cut by 3 bases, the J end by 2 bases, with 10 bases between. CDR1 SGHRS and CDR2 YFSETQ come from the germline V gene. CDR3 amino acids: CASSSGGHTDTQYF. As DNA, the CDR3 is TGCGCCAGCAGCTCAGGAGGCCACACAGATACGCAGTATTTT. The complete variable domain, with remaining parts taken from reference TRBV5-1 and TRBJ2-3, reads KAGVTQTPRYLIKTRGQQVTLSCSPISGHRSVSWYQQTPGQGLQFLFEYFSETQRNKGNFPGRFSGRQFSNSRSEMNVSTLELGDSALYLCASSSGGHTDTQYFGPGTRLTVL.

V and J are TRBV2 and TRBJ2-2, with a weak D call TRBD1 (5 bases). Trimming removed 4 bases at V and 4 bases at J, with 13 bases between. The length of the CDR3 is 15 residues. Per germline, CDR1 SNHLY and CDR2 FYNNEI. DNA of the CDR3: TGTGCCAGCAGTGTTCTGGGGCCTGGCACCGGGGAGCTGTTTTTT. This encodes CASSVLGPGTGELFF.

This rearrangement joins TRBV4-2 to TRBJ1-6, with TRBD1 as a possible D gene (5 bases). From germline, CDR1 is LGHNA and CDR2 YNFKEQ. This CDR3 contains 14 residues. The germline V and J ends were trimmed by 0 bases and 13 bases, with 13 bases remaining between them. CDR3 amino acids: CASSQDRDSVPLHF. DNA of the CDR3: TGTGCCAGCAGCCAAGACAGGGACTCGGTCCCCCTCCACTTT.

The V and J genes are TRBV5-6 and TRBJ1-5; a possible D gene is TRBD1 (6 bases). Germline CDR1 is SGHDT and CDR2 is YYEEEE. This CDR3 is built from 16 residues. The V end was cut by 2 bases, the J end by 2 bases, with 14 bases between. Here the CDR3 DNA reads TGTGCCAGCAGCTTCGGAGGCAGGGGAGGCAATCAGCCCCAGCATTTT. This gives the protein CASSFGGRGGNQPQHF.

This chain links TRBV5-1 with TRBJ2-1, with 12 positions matching TRBD2. The CDR3 is 15 residues long. Germline V gene lookup returns CDR1 SGHRS and CDR2 YFSETQ. V shed 3 bases and J 5 bases; nucleotides not matched to a gene: 3. CDR3 amino acids: CASSSTSGGNNEQFF. The CDR3 region has the DNA TGCGCCAGCAGCTCGACTAGCGGGGGAAACAATGAGCAGTTCTTC.

This chain uses TRBV5-4 with TRBJ2-1; tentatively, D is TRBD2 (9 bases). Germline lookup yields CDR1 SGHNT and CDR2 YYREEE (reference sequence). The V end lost 4 bases, the J end lost 4 bases, and 27 bases lay between the germline ends. CDR3 length: 19 residues. Here the CDR3 reads CASSPYRGNLAGLYNEQFF. CDR3 bases: TGTGCCAGCAGCCCCTACAGGGGGAATCTAGCGGGACTTTACAATGAGCAGTTCTTC. The whole variable domain, filled in from reference TRBV5-4 and TRBJ2-1, reads ETGVTQSPTHLIKTRGQQVTLRCSSQSGHNTVSWYQQALGQGPQFIFQYYREEENGRGNFPPRFSGLQFPNYSSELNVNALELDDSALYLCASSPYRGNLAGLYNEQFFGPGTRLTVL.

This clone was seen more than once but under ten times. The chain joins TRBV21-1 to TRBJ1-5; TRBD1, the table's D call, lacks a check against the DNA. TRBV21-1 is a pseudogene. This CDR3 is built from 17 residues. The chain's CDR3 is CASSNLSDKMGNQPQHF. As DNA, the CDR3 is TGTGCCAGCAGCAATTTAAGTGACAAGATGGGCAATCAGCCCCAGCATTTT.

This clone was seen only once. J is TRBJ2-3 and V is TRBV7-9; D perhaps matches TRBD2 (5 bases). The length of the CDR3 is 14 residues. The ends were cut back, 3 bases at V and 4 bases at J, with 11 bases in the middle. Germline assignment: CDR1 SEHNR and CDR2 FQNEAQ (reference sequence). The CDR3 DNA is TGTGCCAGCAGCTTTCAAGGGAGACCAGATACGCAGTATTTT. Protein product: CASSFQGRPDTQYF.

The chain carries TRBV18 and TRBJ1-5, with unresolved D. Germline CDR1 is KGHSH and CDR2 is LQKENI. V dropped 4 bases and J dropped 4 bases, with 11 bases sitting between them. This CDR3 is 14 amino acids long. In nucleotides, the CDR3 is TGTGCCAGCTCACATCTCGACACGAATCAGCCCCAGCATTTT. Its protein is CASSHLDTNQPQHF.

The J gene is TRBJ1-6, the V gene TRBV2, with a possible D match to TRBD1 (5 bases). Looked up from germline, CDR1 is SNHLY and CDR2 is FYNNEI. The CDR3 contains 15 residues. V dropped 3 bases and J dropped 3 bases, with 9 bases sitting between them. CDR3 DNA: TGTGCCAGCAGTGAGGGCAGGGACTATAATTCACCCCTCCACTTT. The encoded protein is CASSEGRDYNSPLHF.

The rearrangement uses TRBV24-1 and TRBJ1-3; D is ambiguous. V shed 12 bases and J shed 1 base, with 9 bases lying between them. CDR1 and CDR2 from the germline V gene are KGHDR and SFDVKD. The CDR3 covers 12 residues. The CDR3 nucleotides are TGTGCCGCGGAGGGATCTGGAAACACCATATATTTT. Translation gives CAAEGSGNTIYF.

J is TRBJ1-2 and V is TRBV28; D uncertain. V lost 3 bases and J lost 8, with 10 bases in between. The CDR3 covers 12 residues. CDR1 and CDR2 from the germline V gene are MDHEN and SYDVKM. The CDR3 DNA reads as TGTGCCAGCAGTTTCTTGGGAGAGGGCTACACCTTC. This codes for CASSFLGEGYTF.

V and J are TRBV19 and TRBJ1-4; possibly TRBD1 for D (6 bases). The length of the CDR3 is 15 residues. V was pared by 1 base and J by 5 bases, with 11 bases between. Germline values: CDR1 LNHDA, CDR2 SQIVND (reference sequence). DNA for the CDR3: TGTGCCAGTAGTATAGTAAGCGGGGGCAATGAAAAACTGTTTTTT. Protein product: CASSIVSGGNEKLFF.

The chain has TRBV2 and TRBJ2-3; 13 nucleotides agree with TRBD2. The CDR3 has 17 amino acids. In germline, CDR1 is SNHLY, CDR2 FYNNEI. J was trimmed by 4 bases and V by 6 bases; bases with no gene match: 10. The CDR3 coding sequence is TGTGCCAGCAGCGACCCGACTAGCGGGAGGTTCGCAGATACGCAGTATTTT. Amino acid sequence: CASSDPTSGRFADTQYF.

The chain employs TRBV19 and TRBJ1-5; 8 bases align to TRBD1. Germline V gene data show CDR1 as LNHDA and CDR2 as SQIVND (reference sequence). The CDR3 loop spans 15 amino acids. The V gene end was trimmed by 9 bases and the J gene end by 6 bases; junction bases not matched to a gene: 13. For the CDR3, the DNA is TGTGCCAGCGGTGATACAGGGGGATCTTTTCAGCCCCAGCATTTT. Protein: CASGDTGGSFQPQHF.

The genes are TRBV30 and TRBJ2-5; 9 bases align to TRBD1. The V gene's germline CDR1 is GTSNPN and CDR2 SVGIG (reference sequence). CDR3 size: 13 residues. J was trimmed by 5 bases and V by 6 bases; bases with no gene match: 7. CDR3 protein: CACPGTGRETQYF. The CDR3 nucleotides read TGTGCCTGCCCCGGGACAGGGAGGGAGACCCAGTACTTC.

V usage is TRBV11-1 and J usage is TRBJ1-2; D is undetermined. Trimming removed 5 bases from V and 6 bases from J, with 13 bases in between. The CDR3 consists of 13 residues. Germline-derived CDR1 and CDR2 are SGHAT and FQDESV (reference sequence). This CDR3 is CASSKTLPDGYTF. The CDR3 DNA follows: TGTGCCAGCAGCAAGACACTCCCCGATGGCTACACCTTC.

This clone showed up just once. The gene calls are TRBV9 and TRBJ1-3, with a weak D call TRBD1 (5 bases). The germline gives CDR1 SGDLS, CDR2 YYNGEE. The CDR3 totals 15 residues. The V gene lost 0 bases and the J gene lost 4 bases, with 11 bases spanning the gap. DNA of the CDR3: TGTGCCAGCAGCGTAGTAGCGGGGCACGGAAACACCATATATTTT. Its translation is CASSVVAGHGNTIYF.

The chain has TRBV6-1 and TRBJ1-3, with a weak D call TRBD1 (5 bases). Germline V lookup: CDR1 MNHNS, CDR2 SASEGT. V was trimmed by 1 base and J by 0 bases, leaving 13 bases between them. This CDR3 region has 17 residues. The CDR3 bases are TGTGCCAGCAGTGAAGGGACAATCTCCACCTCTGGAAACACCATATATTTT. It translates to CASSEGTISTSGNTIYF.

The chain employs TRBV27 and TRBJ1-1, with a weak D call TRBD1 (5 bases). This CDR3 has 15 residues. CDR1 is MNHEY and CDR2 is SMNVEV in the germline V gene (reference sequence). V was shortened by 7 bases and J by 3 bases, with 18 bases between the two germline ends. The CDR3 here is CASKGLGPRDTEAFF. CDR3 nucleotides: TGTGCCAGCAAGGGTCTGGGGCCAAGGGACACTGAAGCTTTCTTT.